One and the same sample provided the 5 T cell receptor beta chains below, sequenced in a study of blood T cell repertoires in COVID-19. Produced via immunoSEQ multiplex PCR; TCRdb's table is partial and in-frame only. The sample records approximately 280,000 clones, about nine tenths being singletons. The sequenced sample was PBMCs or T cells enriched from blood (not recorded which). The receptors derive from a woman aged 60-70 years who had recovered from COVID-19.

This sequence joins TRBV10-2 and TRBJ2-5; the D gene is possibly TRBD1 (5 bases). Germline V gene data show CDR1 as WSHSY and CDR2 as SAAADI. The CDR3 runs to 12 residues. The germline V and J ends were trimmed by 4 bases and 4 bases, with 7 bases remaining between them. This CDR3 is CASSGQGETQYF. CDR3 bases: TGCGCCAGCAGTGGCCAGGGAGAGACCCAGTACTTC.

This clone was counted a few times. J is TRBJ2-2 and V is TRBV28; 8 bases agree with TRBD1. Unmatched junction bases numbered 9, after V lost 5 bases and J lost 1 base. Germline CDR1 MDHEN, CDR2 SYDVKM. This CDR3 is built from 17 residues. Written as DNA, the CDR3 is TGTGCCAGCAGTCCAATCCGGGACAGGAGGAACACCGGGGAGCTGTTTTTT. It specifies CASSPIRDRRNTGELFF.

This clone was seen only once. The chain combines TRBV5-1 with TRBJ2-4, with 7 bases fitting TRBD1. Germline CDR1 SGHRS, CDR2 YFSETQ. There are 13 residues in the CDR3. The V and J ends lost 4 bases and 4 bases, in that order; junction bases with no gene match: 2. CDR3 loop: CASSQGQKNIQYF. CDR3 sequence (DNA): TGCGCCAGCAGCCAGGGACAGAAAAACATTCAGTACTTC. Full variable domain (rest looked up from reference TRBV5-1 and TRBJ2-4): KAGVTQTPRYLIKTRGQQVTLSCSPISGHRSVSWYQQTPGQGLQFLFEYFSETQRNKGNFPGRFSGRQFSNSRSEMNVSTLELGDSALYLCASSQGQKNIQYFGAGTRLSVL.

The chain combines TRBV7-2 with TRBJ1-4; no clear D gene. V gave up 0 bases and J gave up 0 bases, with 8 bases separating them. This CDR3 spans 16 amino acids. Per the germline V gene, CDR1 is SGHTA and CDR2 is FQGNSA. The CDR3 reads CASSLAPFATNEKLFF. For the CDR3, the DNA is TGTGCCAGCAGCTTAGCTCCGTTTGCAACTAATGAAAAACTGTTTTTT.

CDR3 in DNA: TGTGCCATCAGGGGTCGGACAGTCATAGATACGCAGTATTTT. Translating gives CAIRGRTVIDTQYF. This chain joins TRBV10-3 and TRBJ2-3; D possibly corresponds to TRBD1 (6 bases). The CDR3 sequence is 14 residues long. With 6 bases removed from V and 5 bases from J, the gap between germline ends came to 15 bases. Per the germline V gene, CDR1 is ENHRY and CDR2 is SYGVKD.